This T cell receptor beta chain came from a study of brain T cells in children with intractable seizures. This clone was observed a handful of times. Its antigen is not identified. TCRdb's copy holds only in-frame clones and misses some; the assay was immunoSEQ multiplex PCR. This sample has hundreds of thousands of clones, with 93% found just once. Germline lookup yields CDR1 SEHNR and CDR2 FQNEAQ (reference sequence). V was pared by 5 bases and J by 7 bases, with 15 bases between. CDR3 length: 14 amino acids. Documented time point: blood from clinic visit 5 months post-surgery; TSC patient then seizure free. The sequenced cases were selected for having the highest brain T cell transcript signatures. At least one anti-epileptic drug was given before surgery. General study points: Absence of clones before surgery may stem from lower sequencing depth.

This sequence originates from a boy under two years old with tuberous sclerosis and intractable seizures. The chain uses TRBV7-9 and TRBJ2-1, with D hard to call. Sequences were derived from peripheral blood, sampled roughly 5 months after surgery. CDR3 region: CASSPRLLQNEQFF. The CDR3 nucleotides are TGTGCCAGCAGCCCTAGACTCCTTCAAAATGAGCAGTTCTTC. The full variable domain, with the rest looked up from reference TRBV7-9 and TRBJ2-1, is DTGVSQNPRHKITKRGQNVTFRCDPISEHNRLYWYRQTLGQGPEFLTYFQNEAQLEKSRLLSDRFSAERPKGSFSTLEIQRTEQGDSAMYLCASSPRLLQNEQFFGPGTRLTVL.